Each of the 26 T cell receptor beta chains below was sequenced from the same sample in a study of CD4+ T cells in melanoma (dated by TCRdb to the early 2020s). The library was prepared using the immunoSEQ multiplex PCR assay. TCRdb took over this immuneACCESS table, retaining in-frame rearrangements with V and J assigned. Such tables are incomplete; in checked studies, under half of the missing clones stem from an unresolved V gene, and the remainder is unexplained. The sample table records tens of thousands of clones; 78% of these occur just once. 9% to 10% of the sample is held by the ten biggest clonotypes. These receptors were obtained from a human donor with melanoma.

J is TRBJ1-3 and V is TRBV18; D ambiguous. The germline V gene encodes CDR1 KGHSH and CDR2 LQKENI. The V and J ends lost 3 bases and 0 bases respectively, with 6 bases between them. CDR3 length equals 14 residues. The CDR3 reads CASSPESSGNTIYF. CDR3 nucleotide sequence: TGTGCCAGCTCACCCGAGAGCTCTGGAAACACCATATATTTT.

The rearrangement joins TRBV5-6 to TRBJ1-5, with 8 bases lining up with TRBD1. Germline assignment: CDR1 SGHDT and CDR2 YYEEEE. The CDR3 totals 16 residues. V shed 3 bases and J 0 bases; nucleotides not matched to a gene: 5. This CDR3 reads CASSYYRGSSNQPQHF. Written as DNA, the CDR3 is TGTGCCAGCAGCTATTACAGGGGGAGTAGCAATCAGCCCCAGCATTTT.

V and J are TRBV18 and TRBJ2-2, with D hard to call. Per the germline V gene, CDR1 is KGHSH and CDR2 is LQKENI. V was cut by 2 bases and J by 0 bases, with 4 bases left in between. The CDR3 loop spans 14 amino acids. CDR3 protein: CASSPRANTGELFF. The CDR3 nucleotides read TGTGCCAGCTCACCAAGAGCGAACACCGGGGAGCTGTTTTTT.

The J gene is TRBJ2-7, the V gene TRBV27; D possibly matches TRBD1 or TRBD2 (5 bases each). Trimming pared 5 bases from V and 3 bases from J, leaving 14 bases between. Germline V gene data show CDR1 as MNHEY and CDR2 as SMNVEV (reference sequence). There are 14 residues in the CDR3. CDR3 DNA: TGTGCCAGCAGTCCTGGTTTGGGGGACTACGAGCAGTACTTC. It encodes CASSPGLGDYEQYF.

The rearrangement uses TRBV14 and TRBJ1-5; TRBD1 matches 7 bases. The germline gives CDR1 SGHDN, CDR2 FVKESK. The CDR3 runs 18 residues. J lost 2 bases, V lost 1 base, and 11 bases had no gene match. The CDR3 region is CASSQVETGFRGNQPQHF. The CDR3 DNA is TGTGCCAGCAGCCAAGTCGAGACAGGGTTTCGAGGCAATCAGCCCCAGCATTTT.

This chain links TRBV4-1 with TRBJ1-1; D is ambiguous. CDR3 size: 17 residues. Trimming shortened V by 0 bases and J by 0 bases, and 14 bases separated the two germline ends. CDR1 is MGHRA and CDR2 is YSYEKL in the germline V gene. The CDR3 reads CASSQDRAPGLNTEAFF. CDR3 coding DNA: TGCGCCAGCAGCCAAGATAGGGCCCCCGGCCTGAACACTGAAGCTTTCTTT.

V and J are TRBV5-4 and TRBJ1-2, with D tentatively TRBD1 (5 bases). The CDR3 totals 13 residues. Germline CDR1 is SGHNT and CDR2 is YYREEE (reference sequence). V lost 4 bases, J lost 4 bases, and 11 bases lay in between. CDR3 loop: CASSPREPYGYTF. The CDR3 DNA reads TGTGCCAGCAGCCCCAGGGAACCCTATGGCTACACCTTC.

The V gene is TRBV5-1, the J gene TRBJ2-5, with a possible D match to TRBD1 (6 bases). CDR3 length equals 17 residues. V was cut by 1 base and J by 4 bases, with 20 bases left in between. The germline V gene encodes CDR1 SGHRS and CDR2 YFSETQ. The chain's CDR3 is CASSLQPTRQAGETQYF. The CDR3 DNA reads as TGCGCCAGCAGCTTGCAACCAACAAGACAGGCGGGAGAGACCCAGTACTTC.

The CDR3 loop reads CASSLTGRGEKLFF. CDR3 bases: TGCGCCAGCAGCTTGACAGGGAGGGGTGAAAAACTGTTTTTT. The rearrangement links TRBV5-1 to TRBJ1-4, with D possibly being TRBD1 (6 bases). The CDR3 is made up of 14 amino acids. From germline, CDR1 is SGHRS and CDR2 YFSETQ. The ends were cut back, 1 base at V and 7 bases at J, with 11 bases in the middle.

CDR3 in amino acids: CASSFDRRAEQPQHF. The CDR3 bases are TGTGCCAGCAGCTTTGACAGGAGGGCCGAACAGCCCCAGCATTTT. The J gene is TRBJ1-5, the V gene TRBV2; TRBD1 might be the D (6 bases). V was shortened by 6 bases and J by 7 bases, with 19 bases between the two germline ends. The CDR3 has 15 residues. From germline, CDR1 is SNHLY and CDR2 FYNNEI.

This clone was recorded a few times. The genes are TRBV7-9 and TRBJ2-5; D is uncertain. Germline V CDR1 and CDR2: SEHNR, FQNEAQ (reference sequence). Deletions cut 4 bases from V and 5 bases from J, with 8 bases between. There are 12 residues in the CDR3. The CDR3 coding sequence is TGTGCCAGCAGCTACATGGGGGAGACCCAGTACTTC. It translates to CASSYMGETQYF. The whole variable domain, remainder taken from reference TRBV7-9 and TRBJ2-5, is DTGVSQNPRHKITKRGQNVTFRCDPISEHNRLYWYRQTLGQGPEFLTYFQNEAQLEKSRLLSDRFSAERPKGSFSTLEIQRTEQGDSAMYLCASSYMGETQYFGPGTRLLVL.

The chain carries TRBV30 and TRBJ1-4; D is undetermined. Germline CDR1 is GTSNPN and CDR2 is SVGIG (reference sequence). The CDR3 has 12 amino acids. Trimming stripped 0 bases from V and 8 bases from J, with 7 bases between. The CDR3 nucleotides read TGTGCCTGGAGTGTAAGTTGGGAAAAACTGTTTTTT. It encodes CAWSVSWEKLFF.

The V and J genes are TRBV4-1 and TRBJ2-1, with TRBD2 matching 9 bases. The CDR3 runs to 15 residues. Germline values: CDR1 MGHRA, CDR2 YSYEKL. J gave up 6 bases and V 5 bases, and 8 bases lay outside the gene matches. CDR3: CASSEPSGGSNEQFF. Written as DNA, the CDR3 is TGCGCCAGCAGCGAACCGAGCGGGGGGAGCAATGAGCAGTTCTTC.

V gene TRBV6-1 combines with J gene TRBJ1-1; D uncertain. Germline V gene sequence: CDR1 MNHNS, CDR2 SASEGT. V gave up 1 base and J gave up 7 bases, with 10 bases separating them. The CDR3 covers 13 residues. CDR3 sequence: CASSEGIKGEAFF. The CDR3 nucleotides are TGTGCCAGCAGTGAAGGGATTAAAGGTGAAGCTTTCTTT.

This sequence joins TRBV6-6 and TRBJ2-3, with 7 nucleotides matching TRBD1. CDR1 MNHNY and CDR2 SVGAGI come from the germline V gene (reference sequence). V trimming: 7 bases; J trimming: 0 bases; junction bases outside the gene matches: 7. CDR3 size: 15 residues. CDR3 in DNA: TGTGCCAGCAACGACAGGGCCGCTAGCACAGATACGCAGTATTTT. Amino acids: CASNDRAASTDTQYF.

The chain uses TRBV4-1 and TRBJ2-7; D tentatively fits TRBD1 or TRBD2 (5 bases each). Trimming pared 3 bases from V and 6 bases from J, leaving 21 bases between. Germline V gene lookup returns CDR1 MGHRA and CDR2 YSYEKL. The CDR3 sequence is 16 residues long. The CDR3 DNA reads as TGCGCCAGCAGCCAGAACCAGGTCCAGGGCCGGGGCGAGCAGTACTTC. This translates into CASSQNQVQGRGEQYF.

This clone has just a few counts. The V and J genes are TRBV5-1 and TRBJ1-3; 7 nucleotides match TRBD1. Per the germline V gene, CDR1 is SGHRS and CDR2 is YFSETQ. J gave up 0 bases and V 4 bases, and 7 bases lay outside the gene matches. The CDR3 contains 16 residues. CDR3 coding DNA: TGCGCCAGCAGCGGTACGGGACAGAACTCTGGAAACACCATATATTTT. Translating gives CASSGTGQNSGNTIYF.

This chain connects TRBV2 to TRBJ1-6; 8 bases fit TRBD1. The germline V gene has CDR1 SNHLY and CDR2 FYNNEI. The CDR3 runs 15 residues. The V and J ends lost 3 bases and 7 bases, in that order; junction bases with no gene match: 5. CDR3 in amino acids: CASSEFGQGNSPLHF. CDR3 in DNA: TGTGCCAGCAGTGAGTTCGGACAGGGAAATTCACCCCTCCACTTT.

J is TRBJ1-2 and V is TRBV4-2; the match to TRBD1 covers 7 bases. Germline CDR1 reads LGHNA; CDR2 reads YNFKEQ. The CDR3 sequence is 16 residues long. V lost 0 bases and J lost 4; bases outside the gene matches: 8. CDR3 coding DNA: TGTGCCAGCAGCCAAGATAGTCGGGGGACAGCCTATGGCTACACCTTC. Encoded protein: CASSQDSRGTAYGYTF.

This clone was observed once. CDR3 bases: TGTGCCAGCAGTGACGGACAAAGCTATGGCTACACCTTC. It yields the protein CASSDGQSYGYTF. This chain connects TRBV6-4 to TRBJ1-2; tentative D call: TRBD1 (5 bases). Trimming removed 2 bases from V and 4 bases from J, with 8 bases in between. This CDR3 has 13 residues. Germline V gene sequence: CDR1 MRHNA, CDR2 SNTAGT.

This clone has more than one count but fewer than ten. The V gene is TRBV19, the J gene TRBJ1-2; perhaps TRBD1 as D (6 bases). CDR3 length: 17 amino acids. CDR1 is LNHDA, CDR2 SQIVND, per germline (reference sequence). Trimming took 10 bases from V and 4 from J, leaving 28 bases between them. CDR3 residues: CATKPSHGQLISYGYTF. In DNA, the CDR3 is TGTGCCACCAAACCCTCCCACGGACAGCTTATAAGCTATGGCTACACCTTC.

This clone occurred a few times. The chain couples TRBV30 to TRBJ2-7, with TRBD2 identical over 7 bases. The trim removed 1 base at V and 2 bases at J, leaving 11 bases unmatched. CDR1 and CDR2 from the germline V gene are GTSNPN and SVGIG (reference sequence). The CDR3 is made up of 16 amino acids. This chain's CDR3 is CAWSAPRGREAYEQYF. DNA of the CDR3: TGTGCCTGGAGTGCCCCCCGGGGGAGGGAAGCCTACGAGCAGTACTTC.

The CDR3 nucleotides are TGTGCCAGCAGCTTCCCAGGGTTCGCCACCGGGGAGCTGTTTTTT. This translates into CASSFPGFATGELFF. The rearrangement uses TRBV5-8 and TRBJ2-2, with TRBD1 as a possible D gene (5 bases). From germline, CDR1 is SGHTS and CDR2 YDEGEE. V was shortened by 2 bases and J by 4 bases, with 12 bases between the two germline ends. The CDR3 length is 15 residues.

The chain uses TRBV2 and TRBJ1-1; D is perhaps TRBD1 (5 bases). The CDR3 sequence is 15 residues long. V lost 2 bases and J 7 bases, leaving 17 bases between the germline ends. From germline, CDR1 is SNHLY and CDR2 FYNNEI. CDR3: CASSELGGDLIEAFF. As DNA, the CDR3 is TGTGCCAGCAGTGAATTGGGGGGGGACTTGATTGAAGCTTTCTTT.

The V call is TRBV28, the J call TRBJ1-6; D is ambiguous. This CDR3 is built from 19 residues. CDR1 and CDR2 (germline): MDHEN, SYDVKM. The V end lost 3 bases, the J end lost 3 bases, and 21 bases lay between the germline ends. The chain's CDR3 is CASSLPFKWGDGYNSPLHF. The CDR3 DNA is TGTGCCAGCAGTTTGCCCTTTAAATGGGGAGACGGCTATAATTCACCCCTCCACTTT. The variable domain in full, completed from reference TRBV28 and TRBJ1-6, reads DVKVTQSSRYLVKRTGEKVFLECVQDMDHENMFWYRQDPGLGLRLIYFSYDVKMKEKGDIPEGYSVSREKKERFSLILESASTNQTSMYLCASSLPFKWGDGYNSPLHFGNGTRLTVT.

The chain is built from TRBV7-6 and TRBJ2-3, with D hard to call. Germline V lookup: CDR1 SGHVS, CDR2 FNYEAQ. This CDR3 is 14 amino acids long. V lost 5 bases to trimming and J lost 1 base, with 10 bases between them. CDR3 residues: CASSRYRGTDTQYF. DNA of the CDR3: TGTGCCAGCAGCCGTTACCGAGGCACAGATACGCAGTATTTT.